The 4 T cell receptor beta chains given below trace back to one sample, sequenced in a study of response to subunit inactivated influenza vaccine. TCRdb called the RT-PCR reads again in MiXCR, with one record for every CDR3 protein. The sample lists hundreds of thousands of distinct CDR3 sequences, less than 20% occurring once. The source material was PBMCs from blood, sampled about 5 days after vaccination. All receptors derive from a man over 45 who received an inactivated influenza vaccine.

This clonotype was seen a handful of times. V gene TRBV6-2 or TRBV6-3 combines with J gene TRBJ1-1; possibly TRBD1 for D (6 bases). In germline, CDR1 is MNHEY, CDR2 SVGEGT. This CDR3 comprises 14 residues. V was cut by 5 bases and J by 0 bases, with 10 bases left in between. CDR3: CASSDRIMNTEAFF. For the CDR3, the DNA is TGTGCCAGCAGTGACAGGATAATGAACACTGAAGCTTTCTTT.

This CDR3 is CSVGAGGDQPQHF. Here the CDR3 DNA reads TGCAGCGTTGGGGCAGGGGGCGATCAGCCCCAGCATTTT. J is TRBJ1-5 and V is TRBV29-1; 8 positions agree with TRBD1. The junction had 4 bases not matched to a gene; V was cut back by 4 bases and J by 5 bases. The CDR3 totals 13 residues. In germline, CDR1 is SQVTM, CDR2 ANQGSEA.

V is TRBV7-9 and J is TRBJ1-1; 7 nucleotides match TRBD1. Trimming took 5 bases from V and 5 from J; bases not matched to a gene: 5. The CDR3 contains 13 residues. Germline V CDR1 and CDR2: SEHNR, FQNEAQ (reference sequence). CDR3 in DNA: TGTGCCAGCAGCCTCCGGGACAGTACTGAAGCTTTCTTT. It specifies CASSLRDSTEAFF.

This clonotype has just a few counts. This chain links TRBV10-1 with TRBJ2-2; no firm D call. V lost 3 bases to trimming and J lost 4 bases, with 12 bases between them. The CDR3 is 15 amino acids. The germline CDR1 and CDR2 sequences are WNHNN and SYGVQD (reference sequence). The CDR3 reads CASSEFPKATGELFF. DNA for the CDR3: TGCGCCAGCAGTGAATTTCCCAAAGCCACCGGGGAGCTGTTTTTT.